This TCR beta chain comes out of a study of Graves' ophthalmopathy and Graves' hyperthyroidism. Findings and limits, study-wide: Most thyroid clonotypes with frequency above 0.001 were detected in blood too. Stable hyperthyroidism and ophthalmopathy were told apart by a 13-signature model, which achieved around 88% sensitivity and approximately 81% specificity.

RNA transcripts were the template, and TCR beta CDR3 regions were amplified from them. After a first-round RT-PCR with HTBI primers, a second-round multiplex PCR was run. TCRdb itself ran the multiplex PCR reads through MiXCR, one entry per CDR3 protein. The data show 500,000 to 700,000 distinct CDR3 sequences, approximately 22% seen once. Trimming cost V 2 bases and J 4 bases, with 6 bases left between them. This CDR3 contains 11 residues. Germline V gene data show CDR1 as DFQATT and CDR2 as SNEGSKA (reference sequence). This clonotype was counted ten times or more. The antigen remains unidentified. The genes are TRBV20-1 and TRBJ2-7, with D unclear. The TCR comes from a woman between 18 and 29 years old with stable Graves' hyperthyroidism. Some clones in this sample may be carry-over from other donors' samples. The sequencing input was peripheral blood. Here the CDR3 DNA reads TGCAGTGCTAGAAAATCTTACGAGCAGTACTTC. Residues: CSARKSYEQYF.